Sequencing of this T cell receptor (beta chain) was carried out in a study of graft-versus-host responses after intestinal transplantation (dated by TCRdb to the early 2020s). About the full investigation: Multivisceral, liver-intestinal, or isolated intestinal transplants were received by the recipients. Every recipient was given anti-thymocyte globulin induction, then maintenance tacrolimus and steroids for around three years. After intestinal transplantation, graft-versus-host and host-versus-graft alloreactive T cell clones in the graft, circulation and bone marrow were tracked using bulk TCR-beta CDR3 sequencing. Alloreactive clones were identified by sequencing pre-transplant mixed lymphocyte reaction products and comparing them with unstimulated pre-transplant donor and recipient T cells. The cohort enrolled about two dozen intestinal transplant recipients including one retransplant, and a few patients lacking pretransplant specimens were excluded. A peak of at least 4% donor T cells among recipient peripheral blood mononuclear cells was the definition used for donor T cell macrochimerism. Instead of going to the commercial service, samples from a few later patients were sequenced in-house on an Illumina MiSeq and processed with MiXCR. General study outcomes and caveats: Early after transplant, peak levels of circulating GvH clones were found to be associated with declines in HvG clones. High GvH to HvG T cell clonal ratios were observed in the allografts of patients with donor T cell macrochimerism. GvH clones turned up in recipient bone marrow, with some appearing earlier in ileal mucosa or blood, a pattern consistent with an intestinal mucosal origin. Conclusions were limited by the relatively low number and heterogeneity of intestinal transplant patients.

The CDR3 runs 16 amino acids, cysteine and phenylalanine included. Only the CDR3 portion is preserved as DNA: 48 bases, with reading frame beginning at the first base. According to the germline V gene, CDR1 reads SGHTA and CDR2 reads FQGNSA. After removal of 1 base from V and 6 bases from J, the junction retains 6 bases not matched to a gene. Library preparation used the immunoSEQ multiplex PCR assay. In most patients, genomic DNA was isolated using the Qiagen DNeasy Blood and Tissue Kit and sent frozen to Adaptive Biotechnologies for TCR sequencing. For most patients, high-throughput TCR-beta CDR3 sequencing of genomic DNA was performed by Adaptive Biotechnologies. Concerning the study's data processing: Adaptive's ImmunoSEQ software supplied the TCR sequencing data for approximately 18 patients, while MiXCR and VDJtools were used to process a few other patients. CD4 versus CD8 sorting errors were corrected by removing sequences found in both subsets at a frequency ratio below 5:1. CDR3 nucleotide sequences shared between donor and recipient were removed because their origin could not be assigned. To count as alloreactive, a clone needed at least 2-fold expansion over unstimulated cells and a minimum CFSE-low frequency of 0.002% (template counts) or 0.001% (read counts). A clone was considered mappable if detected in the sequenced pre-transplant spleen, lymph node, or MLR CFSE-low populations of the donor or recipient. Cumulative frequency of alloreactive clones was calculated as a percentage of all sequences weighted by copy number. TCRdb stores this immuneACCESS table with in-frame sequences only. Part of the clones is absent; in the studies checked, under half of the shortfall reflects unresolved V genes, and no reason is known for the rest. V, J and clone size are those of that table, while D and trimming were read from the DNA. Present in this sample are roughly 75,000 clones, 90% to 95% of which were seen just once. The ten largest clones take up approximately 0.1% of the sample.

In light of the paper, this sample's time point label describes: cells obtained before transplantation from donor or recipient. CD3+CD4+ and CD3+CD8+ populations were FACS-sorted from unstimulated pre-transplant donor and recipient cells taken from spleen or lymph nodes. Concerning this clone: Its antigen specificity is not known. No base qualities exist here, and no much larger clone lies one base off it.

The specimen was unstimulated CD4+ T cells sorted from spleen or lymph node cells, collected before intestinal transplant. The V and J segments used are TRBV7-2 and TRBJ2-1; TRBD1 matches 10 bases in the middle. This receptor was taken from a human donor who received an intestinal transplant. For the CDR3, the sequence is CASSLEYDRGRNEQFF. Read as DNA, the sequence is TGTGCCAGCAGCTTAGAGTACGACAGGGGGCGCAATGAGCAGTTCTTC.